The present TCR beta chain was sequenced within a study of CXCR3-negative and CXCR3-positive naive CD8 T cells. The TRB libraries of cDNA were built by UMI-labeled 5' RACE. TCRdb re-analyzed the 5' RACE reads; it lists each CDR3 protein once, without DNA. This listing includes about 66,000 distinct CDR3 sequences. The CDR3 spans 12 residues. Looked up from germline, CDR1 is SQVTM and CDR2 is ANQGSEA. Sample: naive CXCR3- CD8+ T cells from blood. The subset: CD45RO-CCR7+CD27+CD95- naive CD8+ T cells lacking CXCR3 (TNR3-). The receptor was isolated from a human donor in good health. Some clones in this sample may be carry-over from other donors' samples. The chain uses TRBV29-1 and TRBJ1-2. The chain's CDR3 is CSVVASGDGYTF.